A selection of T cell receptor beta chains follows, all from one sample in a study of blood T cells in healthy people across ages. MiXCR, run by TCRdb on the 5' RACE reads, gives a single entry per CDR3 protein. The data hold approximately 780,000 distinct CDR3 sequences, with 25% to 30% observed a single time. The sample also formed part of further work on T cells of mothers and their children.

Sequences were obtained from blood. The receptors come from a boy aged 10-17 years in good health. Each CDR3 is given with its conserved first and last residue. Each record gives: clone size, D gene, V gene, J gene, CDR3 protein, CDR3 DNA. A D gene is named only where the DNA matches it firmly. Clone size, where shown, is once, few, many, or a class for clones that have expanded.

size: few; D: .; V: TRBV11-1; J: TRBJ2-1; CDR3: CASEVGAENNEQFF; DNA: TGTGCCAGCGAGGTGGGGGCCGAAAACAATGAGCAGTTCTTC
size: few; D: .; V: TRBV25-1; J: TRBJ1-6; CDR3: CASSAVTRGSPLHF; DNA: TGTGCCAGCAGCGCAGTCACACGGGGGTCACCCCTCCACTTT
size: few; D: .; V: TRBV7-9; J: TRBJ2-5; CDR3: CASSLMALTPGETQYF; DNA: TGTGCCAGCAGCTTGATGGCCCTCACCCCGGGGGAGACCCAGTACTTC
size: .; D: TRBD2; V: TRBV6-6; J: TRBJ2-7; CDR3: CASSLTSGSSEQYF; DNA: TGTGCCAGCAGTTTGACTAGCGGGAGCTCCGAGCAGTACTTC
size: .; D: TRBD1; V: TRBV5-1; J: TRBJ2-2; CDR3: CASSLAQGIGTGELFF; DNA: TGCGCCAGCAGCTTGGCACAGGGGATTGGCACCGGGGAGCTGTTTTTT
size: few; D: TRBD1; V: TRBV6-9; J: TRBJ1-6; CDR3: CASSRDRGTSPLHF; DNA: TGTGCCAGCTCCCGGGACAGAGGGACTTCACCCCTCCACTTT
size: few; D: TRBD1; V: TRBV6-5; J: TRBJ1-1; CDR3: CASSTPTGSTEAFF; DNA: TGTGCCAGCAGTACCCCGACAGGGAGCACTGAAGCTTTCTTT
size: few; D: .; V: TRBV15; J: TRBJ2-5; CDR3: CATSREGLAETQYF; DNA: TGTGCCACCAGCAGAGAGGGCCTAGCCGAGACTCAGTACTTC
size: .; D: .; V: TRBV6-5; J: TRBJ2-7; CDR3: CASSYSGSLGLIDEQYF; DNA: TGTGCCAGCAGTTACTCGGGCAGCCTGGGGCTTATAGACGAGCAGTACTTC
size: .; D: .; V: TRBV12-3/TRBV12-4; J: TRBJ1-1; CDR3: CASSPSAVGTEAFF; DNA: TGTGCCAGCAGTCCATCGGCCGTTGGGACTGAAGCTTTCTTT
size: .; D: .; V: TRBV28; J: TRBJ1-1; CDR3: CASRNRGRGGTEAFF; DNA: TGTGCCAGCAGAAACCGGGGAAGGGGAGGCACTGAAGCTTTTTTT
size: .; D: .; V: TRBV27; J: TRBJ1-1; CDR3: CASSFTYRWEVGTEAFF; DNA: TGTGCCAGCAGTTTTACGTACAGGTGGGAAGTCGGGACTGAAGCTTTCTTT
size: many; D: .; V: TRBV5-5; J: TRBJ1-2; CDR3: CASSLEAGEDYGYTF; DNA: TGTGCCAGCAGCTTGGAAGCGGGGGAGGACTATGGCTACACCTTC
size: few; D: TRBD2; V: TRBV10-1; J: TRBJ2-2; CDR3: CASSLLSGAGELFF; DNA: TGCGCCAGCAGCCTACTTAGCGGGGCCGGGGAGCTGTTTTTT
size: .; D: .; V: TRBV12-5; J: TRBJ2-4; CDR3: CASGIVDRSQTIQYF; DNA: TGTGCTAGTGGTATCGTCGACAGGTCCCAAACCATTCAGTACTTC
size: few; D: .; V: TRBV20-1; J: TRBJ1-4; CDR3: CGARQRGGEKLFF; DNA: TGCGGTGCTAGACAGAGAGGTGGTGAAAAACTGTTTTTT
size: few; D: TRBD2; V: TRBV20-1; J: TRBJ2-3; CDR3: CSARRGGSSTDTQYF; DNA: TGCAGTGCTCGCCGGGGGGGGTCTAGCACAGATACGCAGTATTTT
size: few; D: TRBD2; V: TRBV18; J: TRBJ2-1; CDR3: CASSTSVTSGASYNEQFF; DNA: TGTGCCAGCTCGACGTCCGTCACTAGCGGGGCTTCCTACAATGAGCAGTTCTTC
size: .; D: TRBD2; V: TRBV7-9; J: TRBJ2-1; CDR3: CASSLGEGVYNEQFF; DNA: TGTGCCAGCAGCTTAGGGGAGGGCGTGTACAATGAGCAGTTCTTC
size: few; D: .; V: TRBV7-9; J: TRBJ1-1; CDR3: CASSLAPMNTEAFF; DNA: TGTGCCAGCAGCTTAGCTCCCATGAACACTGAAGCTTTCTTT